These T cell receptor beta chains were read from a single sample in a study of control samples from healthy donors and cancer patients. The protocol was immunoSEQ multiplex PCR, while the TCRdb copy is restricted to in-frame clones and leaves out a portion. The sample lists 130,000 to 150,000 clones, around 94% seen once, with 12% to 15% in the top ten. The sample taken for sequencing was PBMCs. The receptor source for this set is a man aged 55-75 years with colorectal cancer. The CDR3 runs from the conserved cysteine through the conserved F or W. The D gene is left open where the match is weak. Part of the rows lack a size; the others show once, few, many or a class for expanded clones.

j_call	v_call	clone_size	d_call	cdr3_aa	cdr3_nt
TRBJ2-6	TRBV19	.	.	CASRIDGTSSGANVLTF	TGTGCCAGTAGAATTGACGGGACGAGCTCTGGGGCCAACGTCCTGACTTTC
TRBJ1-1	TRBV6-5	.	.	CASTLGGLNTEAFF	TGTGCCAGTACCTTGGGAGGGCTGAACACTGAAGCTTTCTTT
TRBJ1-1	TRBV18	.	.	CASSQREGGGTEAFF	TGTGCCAGCTCACAGAGGGAGGGAGGTGGAACTGAAGCTTTCTTT
TRBJ2-1	TRBV28	.	TRBD2	CASSSAGLAGQAQFF	TGTGCCAGCAGTTCAGCGGGACTAGCGGGACAGGCTCAGTTCTTC
TRBJ2-3	TRBV7-2	.	TRBD1	CASSPGGQGGTDTQYF	TGTGCCAGCAGCCCCGGGGGACAGGGTGGCACAGATACGCAGTATTTT
TRBJ2-5	TRBV9	.	TRBD2	CASSPGTGRHETQYF	TGTGCCAGCAGCCCTGGAACCGGGAGGCATGAGACCCAGTACTTC
TRBJ1-5	TRBV5-6	.	TRBD1	CASSLNDRGNQPQHF	TGTGCCAGCAGCCTAAATGACAGGGGTAATCAGCCCCAGCATTTT
TRBJ2-5	TRBV10-3	.	.	CAISVGRTQETQYF	TGTGCCATTTCCGTGGGGCGGACACAAGAGACCCAGTACTTC
TRBJ2-1	TRBV11-2	.	.	CASSWFRGRRSSYNEQFF	TGTGCCAGCAGCTGGTTCCGGGGCCGCCGTAGCTCCTACAATGAGCAGTTCTTC
TRBJ1-1	TRBV20-1	.	TRBD1	CSADWTGTAFF	TGCAGTGCCGACTGGACAGGGACAGCTTTCTTT
TRBJ1-1	TRBV3-1/TRBV3-2	.	.	CASSQGVGVGTEAFF	TGTGCCAGCAGCCAAGGGGTCGGAGTGGGAACTGAAGCTTTCTTT
TRBJ1-2	TRBV28	.	TRBD1	CASRSGTAYYGYTF	TGTGCCAGCAGATCTGGGACAGCCTATTATGGCTACACCTTC
TRBJ1-4	TRBV6-6	.	TRBD1	CASRLDRTTNEKLFF	TGTGCCAGCAGGCTGGACAGGACAACTAATGAAAAACTGTTTTTT
TRBJ2-2	TRBV2	.	TRBD2	CAGSGGANTGELFF	TGTGCCGGAAGCGGGGGGGCGAACACCGGGGAGCTGTTTTTT
TRBJ2-5	TRBV15	.	.	CATSRQTSQETQYF	TGTGCCACCAGCAGGCAGACTAGCCAAGAGACCCAGTACTTC
TRBJ1-3	TRBV13	.	TRBD1	CASSLFLDRGSGNTIYF	TGTGCCAGCAGCTTATTCCTTGACAGGGGCTCTGGAAACACCATATATTTT
TRBJ1-1	TRBV7-9	.	TRBD1	CASSFKGANWRNTEAFF	TGTGCCAGCAGCTTTAAGGGGGCCAATTGGCGGAACACTGAAGCTTTCTTT
TRBJ1-6	TRBV10-2	.	.	CASRTGLYNSPLHF	TGCGCCAGTCGGACGGGGCTCTATAATTCACCCCTCCACTTT
TRBJ2-1	TRBV7-8	.	.	CASSRPGRGFYNEQFF	TGTGCCAGCAGCCGCCCCGGACGGGGATTCTACAATGAGCAGTTCTTC
TRBJ1-1	TRBV6-5	.	TRBD1	CASSYEGTVTEAFF	TGTGCCAGCAGTTACGAAGGGACAGTCACTGAAGCTTTCTTT
TRBJ1-2	TRBV5-4	.	.	CASSFRNYGYTF	TGTGCCAGCAGCTTCCGCAACTATGGCTACACCTTC
TRBJ1-6	TRBV24-1	.	TRBD1	CATSDAGTGCNSPLHF	TGTGCCACCAGTGATGCCGGGACAGGTTGTAATTCACCCCTCCACTTT
TRBJ1-5	TRBV2	.	.	CASGEGSGQPQHF	TGTGCCAGCGGTGAGGGGTCGGGGCAGCCCCAGCATTTT
TRBJ1-1	TRBV14	once	TRBD1	CASSQGNRGRAFF	TGTGCCAGCAGCCAAGGAAACAGGGGGAGAGCTTTCTTT
TRBJ2-5	TRBV7-9	.	TRBD2	CASSFTSVETQYF	TGTGCCAGCAGCTTTACTAGCGTAGAGACCCAGTACTTC
TRBJ2-5	TRBV5-6	.	TRBD2	CASRFRQGLAGEVGETQYF	TGTGCCAGCAGGTTTCGACAGGGACTAGCGGGGGAGGTCGGGGAGACCCAGTACTTC
TRBJ1-2	TRBV10-3	.	.	CAISAQENYGYTF	TGTGCCATCAGTGCGCAGGAGAACTATGGCTACACCTTC
TRBJ2-7	TRBV24-1	once	TRBD1	CATRDRGFHEQYF	TGTGCCACGAGGGACAGGGGATTTCACGAGCAGTACTTC
TRBJ1-1	TRBV7-2	.	.	CASTQKGFMTEAFF	TGTGCCAGCACCCAGAAGGGGTTTATGACTGAAGCTTTCTTT
TRBJ1-2	TRBV3-1/TRBV3-2	.	TRBD1	CASSQTGGHYGYTF	TGTGCCAGCAGCCAGACAGGGGGACACTATGGCTACACCTTC
TRBJ2-7	TRBV6-5	.	TRBD1	CASEDRDREQYF	TGTGCCAGCGAGGACAGGGACCGCGAGCAGTACTTC
TRBJ2-3	TRBV5-1	.	TRBD2	CASSAGTSASTDTQYF	TGCGCCAGCAGCGCGGGGACTAGCGCTAGCACAGATACGCAGTATTTT
TRBJ1-1	TRBV6-5	.	TRBD1	CASSYGSQGAKTEAFF	TGTGCCAGCAGTTATGGATCCCAGGGGGCGAAAACTGAAGCTTTCTTT
TRBJ1-1	TRBV13	.	.	CASSWRVSTEAFF	TGTGCCAGCAGCTGGAGGGTTAGCACTGAAGCTTTCTTT
TRBJ1-6	TRBV18	.	.	CASSPNGVGDSPLHF	TGTGCCAGCTCACCAAACGGGGTGGGTGATTCACCCCTCCACTTT
TRBJ2-3	TRBV5-1	.	TRBD1	CASSLGTGGFQDTQYF	TGCGCCAGCAGCTTGGGAACAGGGGGCTTTCAAGATACGCAGTATTTT
TRBJ2-6	TRBV6-1	.	.	CASSETGANVLTF	TGTGCCAGCAGTGAGACTGGGGCCAACGTCCTGACTTTC
TRBJ2-7	TRBV2	once	.	CASSEARERDGYEQYF	TGTGCCAGCAGTGAAGCAAGGGAACGGGACGGGTACGAGCAGTACTTC
TRBJ1-4	TRBV19	.	TRBD1	CASKVEGAYEKLFF	TGTGCCAGTAAAGTTGAGGGGGCCTATGAAAAACTGTTTTTT
TRBJ1-2	TRBV6-5	.	TRBD1	CASSLTGVGGYTF	TGTGCCAGCAGTCTTACAGGGGTAGGCGGCTACACCTTC
TRBJ1-1	TRBV5-1	.	.	CASSLGTPMNTEAFF	TGCGCCAGCAGCTTGGGGACACCCATGAACACTGAAGCTTTCTTT
TRBJ2-1	TRBV9	.	TRBD1	CASSVSGTEYNEQFF	TGTGCCAGCAGCGTTTCCGGGACAGAGTACAATGAGCAGTTCTTC
TRBJ2-3	TRBV4-2	.	TRBD2	CASSQDGGGGTDTQYF	TGTGCCAGCAGCCAAGATGGCGGGGGGGGCACAGATACGCAGTATTTT
TRBJ2-7	TRBV6-1	few	TRBD1	CASSEYWTGTYEQYF	TGTGCCAGCAGTGAATATTGGACAGGGACCTACGAGCAGTACTTC
TRBJ2-2	TRBV7-2	.	TRBD2	CASSPSGGATGELFF	TGTGCCAGCAGCCCTAGCGGGGGGGCGACCGGGGAGCTGTTTTTT
TRBJ2-5	TRBV5-1	.	TRBD2	CASSLGLAGETQYF	TGCGCCAGCAGCTTGGGACTAGCGGGGGAGACCCAGTACTTC